These 5 T cell receptor beta chains share one sample of origin, sequenced in a study of T-cell memory formation after mild COVID-19. Via MiXCR, TCRdb re-called the 5' RACE reads, giving one row per CDR3 protein. The data contain approximately 500,000 distinct CDR3 sequences, approximately 25% of them singletons. Material for sequencing was PBMCs or a T cell subset sorted from them (not recorded which). These TCRs come from an adult woman who had mild COVID-19 (a few samples of this study predate the infection). Cell type and time point are not known.

The chain has TRBV7-2 and TRBJ2-3; 7 bases line up with TRBD2. Trimming cost V 6 bases and J 3 bases; bases outside gene matches: 9. This CDR3 region has 15 residues. CDR1 is SGHTA and CDR2 is FQGNSA in the germline V gene. CDR3: CASRGGTSATDTQYF. CDR3 DNA sequence: TGTGCCAGCAGGGGCGGCACTAGCGCGACAGATACGCAGTATTTT.

In this sample, this clonotype turned up many times. The CDR3 loop reads CASSVSGGAGETQYF. In nucleotides, the CDR3 is TGTGCCAGCAGCGTAAGCGGGGGGGCCGGGGAGACCCAGTACTTC. This chain connects TRBV9 to TRBJ2-5; TRBD2 matches 10 bases. The CDR3 extends over 15 amino acids. V trimming: 1 base; J trimming: 5 bases; junction bases outside the gene matches: 5. Germline V lookup: CDR1 SGDLS, CDR2 YYNGEE.

This clonotype was seen a few times. V is TRBV5-1 and J is TRBJ2-5; the match to TRBD2 covers 7 bases. V lost 0 bases and J lost 3; bases outside the gene matches: 5. This CDR3 has 15 amino acids. CDR1 SGHRS and CDR2 YFSETQ come from the germline V gene. The CDR3 nucleotides are TGCGCCAGCAGCTTGGAGGGTCTAGCGGAAGAGACCCAGTACTTC. This gives the protein CASSLEGLAEETQYF.

This clonotype came up a few times. The rearrangement links TRBV12-3 or TRBV12-4 to TRBJ2-3, with D tentatively TRBD1 (5 bases). V lost 6 bases to trimming and J lost 2 bases, with 12 bases between them. This CDR3 has 14 amino acids. CDR3 coding DNA: TGTGCCAGCAGCCGTGGACAATACACAGATACGCAGTATTTT. This gives the protein CASSRGQYTDTQYF.

V usage is TRBV7-8 and J usage is TRBJ2-3; 9 bases are a match to TRBD2. Trimming at V came to 1 base and at J to 5 bases, leaving 16 bases not matched to a gene. The CDR3 is 19 residues long. CDR1 and CDR2 (germline): SGHVS, FQNEAQ. CDR3 sequence: CASSLEISGSYPPIDTQYF. Written as DNA, the CDR3 is TGTGCCAGCAGCTTAGAAATTAGCGGGAGTTATCCCCCCATAGATACGCAGTATTTT.